These T cell receptor beta chains were read from a single sample in a study of T cells in Graves' hyperthyroidism and ophthalmopathy. TCRdb re-analysed the multiplex PCR reads in MiXCR, keeping a single row per CDR3 protein. This repertoire shows 450,000 to 700,000 distinct CDR3 sequences, around 46% found once; its top ten account for roughly 20%. Sequencing input: peripheral blood or thyroid tissue (not recorded which). Every receptor here comes from an adult woman with Graves' disease, either hyperthyroidism or ophthalmopathy (not recorded which). Each CDR3 is given with its conserved first and last residue. A D gene is named only where the DNA matches it firmly. Clone size is not always given. Where it is, it says once, few, many or a class for expanded clones.

TRBV7-9	.	16	TRBJ1-3	TRBD1	TGTGCCGGCAGCTTAGGGGGCGGCGTCCCTGGAAACACCATATATTTT	CAGSLGGGVPGNTIYF
TRBV25-1	.	13	TRBJ1-2	.	TGTGCCAGCAGTGCTAGAGGACCTTTCGGGTACACCTTC	CASSARGPFGYTF
TRBV9	few	13	TRBJ1-1	.	TGTGCCAGCAGCGTAACCAGGAACACTGAAGCTTTCTTT	CASSVTRNTEAFF
TRBV5-6	.	15	TRBJ2-5	TRBD2	TGTGCCAGCAGCTCGAGCGGGGGGGCTTCCGAGACCCAGTACTTC	CASSSSGGASETQYF
TRBV6-2/TRBV6-3	.	13	TRBJ1-2	.	TGTGCCAGCAGGGGGGAAGACGTCTATGGCTACACCTTC	CASRGEDVYGYTF
TRBV9	.	19	TRBJ2-2	TRBD2	TGTGCCAGCAGCCTCCTCCCCGTGGCCGGGACTAGGAGGTCCGGGGAGCTGTTTTTT	CASSLLPVAGTRRSGELFF
TRBV29-1	many	12	TRBJ1-1	.	TGCAGCGGGATATGGGGGGCCCCTGAAGCTTTCTTT	CSGIWGAPEAFF
TRBV10-3	.	15	TRBJ2-5	TRBD2	TGTGCCATCAGGGGGCGACGGGAGGGCCGCGAGACCCAGTACTTC	CAIRGRREGRETQYF
TRBV9	.	17	TRBJ2-5	.	TGTGCCAGCAGCCCAGGGAGGAGGACTCGCCTCGAAGAGACCCAGTACTTC	CASSPGRRTRLEETQYF
TRBV2	few	18	TRBJ2-3	TRBD2	TGTGCCAGCAGTGAAACCCTTACTAGCGGGAGGGGTCAAGATACGCAGTATTTT	CASSETLTSGRGQDTQYF
TRBV28	once	17	TRBJ2-5	TRBD2	TGTGCCAGCAGTCCCGGCCGGGGAGGGGTTTTTCGAGAGACCCAGTACTTC	CASSPGRGGVFRETQYF
TRBV7-3	.	15	TRBJ1-1	TRBD1	TGTGCCAGCAGCCTCGGGACAGACCCCAAAACTGAAGCTTTCTTT	CASSLGTDPKTEAFF
TRBV5-8	many	17	TRBJ2-6	.	TGTGCCAGCAGCCGAGGGACGATCGACGCTGGGGCCAACGTCCTGACTTTC	CASSRGTIDAGANVLTF
TRBV10-3	.	14	TRBJ1-2	.	TGTGCCATCAGTGGCCCGGGCAAAGCCTATGGCTACACCTTC	CAISGPGKAYGYTF
TRBV20-1	.	13	TRBJ1-1	.	TGCAGTGCCTGGTCCGGGGGAGGGTCTGAAGCTTTCTTT	CSAWSGGGSEAFF
TRBV27	.	16	TRBJ1-5	.	TGTGCCAGCAGTTTAGTAGGGCCCGCGGGCAATCAGCCCCAGCATTTT	CASSLVGPAGNQPQHF
TRBV11-1	few	13	TRBJ2-2	TRBD1	TGTGCCAGCAGGGACAGGGCGAGCGGGGAGCTGTTTTTT	CASRDRASGELFF
TRBV19	.	13	TRBJ1-1	.	TGTGCCAGTAGGACGAACAGGCACACTGAAGCTTTCTTT	CASRTNRHTEAFF
TRBV11-2	many	14	TRBJ1-4	TRBD1	TGTGCCAGCAGCTACACAGGGGGCGATGAAAAACTGTTTTTT	CASSYTGGDEKLFF
TRBV7-2	.	15	TRBJ2-6	.	TGTGCCAGCAGCTTAGCGGGAGATGGGGCCAACGTCCTGACTTTC	CASSLAGDGANVLTF
TRBV6-7	many	14	TRBJ2-7	.	TGTGCCAGCAGTTACCCGGGACCCTCGGGCGAGCAGTACTTC	CASSYPGPSGEQYF
TRBV19	many	14	TRBJ2-7	.	TGTGCCAGTAGTCCCCATTTGTGGCCCTACGAGCAGTACTTC	CASSPHLWPYEQYF
TRBV5-1	once	15	TRBJ2-7	.	TGCGCCAGCAGCTTGGGAACAGGGTTACTCTACGAGCAGTACTTC	CASSLGTGLLYEQYF
TRBV10-3	once	13	TRBJ1-6	.	TGTGCCACCAGGACAGACCCAAATTCACCCCTCCACTTT	CATRTDPNSPLHF
TRBV7-2	.	13	TRBJ2-2	.	TGTGCCAGCAGCTTCGGTTGGGTTGGGGAGCTGTTTTTT	CASSFGWVGELFF
TRBV27	many	14	TRBJ1-1	.	TGTGCCAGCAGTTGGGGGCAAAGGTCGGCTGAAGCTTTCTTT	CASSWGQRSAEAFF
TRBV20-1	many	13	TRBJ2-5	.	TGCAGTGCTACGGGGGGCCTCCAAGAGACCCAGTACTTC	CSATGGLQETQYF
TRBV9	.	14	TRBJ1-1	.	TGTGCCAGCAGCGTAAACCCAGCGGTCACCGGGGCTTTCTTT	CASSVNPAVTGAFF
TRBV20-1	.	11	TRBJ2-5	.	TGCAGTGTCCCACTAGAGGAGACCCAGTACTTC	CSVPLEETQYF
TRBV14	.	13	TRBJ2-7	TRBD1	TGTGCCAGCAGCCGGCAAAGAACAGGGGAGTATGTCTTC	CASSRQRTGEYVF
TRBV7-3	.	14	TRBJ1-5	.	TGTGCCAGCAGCACAACAGGGAAGGGAGAGACCCAGCATTTT	CASSTTGKGETQHF
TRBV7-2	.	16	TRBJ2-2	.	TGTGCCAGCAGCTTAGAAGTCGGGGCAGGGTCCGGGGAGCTGTTTTTT	CASSLEVGAGSGELFF
TRBV2	.	14	TRBJ2-7	.	TGTGCCAGCAGTGTTTGGGGGGCCCCGGACGAGCAGTACTTC	CASSVWGAPDEQYF
TRBV9	many	15	TRBJ1-2	.	TGTGCCAGCAGCGTAGATGCAGGGGTAGACTATGGCTACACCTTC	CASSVDAGVDYGYTF
TRBV7-2	.	16	TRBJ2-5	.	TGTGCCAGCATCCGGGACAGGATTAGCGGGAAAGAGACCCAGTACTTC	CASIRDRISGKETQYF
TRBV12-3/TRBV12-4	.	14	TRBJ2-7	.	TGTGCCAGCAGTTTTTCGGCAGAAACCTACGAGCAGTACTTC	CASSFSAETYEQYF
TRBV25-1	few	12	TRBJ1-2	.	TGTGCCAGCAGTTCGGGGGTTGGTGGCTACACCTTC	CASSSGVGGYTF
TRBV9	.	16	TRBJ2-5	.	TGTGCCAGCAGCACCGTCCGGGGCGCGGGACAAGAGACCCAGTACTTC	CASSTVRGAGQETQYF
TRBV19	.	15	TRBJ1-2	TRBD1	TGTGCCAGTAGTATTCGGACAGGGCCAAACTATGGCTACACCTTC	CASSIRTGPNYGYTF
TRBV28	.	15	TRBJ2-7	TRBD1	TGTGCCACCAGTGGACAGGTTCGATTCTCCTACGAGCAGTACTTC	CATSGQVRFSYEQYF
TRBV5-1	.	14	TRBJ1-2	TRBD1	TGCGCCAGCAGCTTACAACACACGAATACAGGGGCCATCTTC	CASSLQHTNTGAIF
TRBV6-5	.	15	TRBJ1-4	.	TGTGCCAGCAGGACTAGCGGGAGGGTACATGAAAAACTGTTTTTT	CASRTSGRVHEKLFF
TRBV19	many	15	TRBJ1-1	.	TGTGCCAGTCCCGTGTCGTGGGGGGCAAACACTGAAGCTTTCTTT	CASPVSWGANTEAFF
TRBV29-1	once	14	TRBJ2-7	TRBD1	TGCAGCGGGACAGGGGGCGGGAGTCCCAGCGAGCAGTACTTC	CSGTGGGSPSEQYF
TRBV7-6	many	15	TRBJ2-7	.	TGTGCCAGCAGCCCGGGGACCGACAGCTCCTACGAGCAGTACTTC	CASSPGTDSSYEQYF
TRBV10-3	many	16	TRBJ2-2	.	TGTGCCATCAGTGACTGGGGGGCTGGAGATATCGGGGAGCTGTTTTTT	CAISDWGAGDIGELFF
TRBV29-1	.	14	TRBJ1-1	.	TGCAGCGTTGATGGGTTTTTCATGAACACTGAAGCTTTCTTT	CSVDGFFMNTEAFF
TRBV7-9	.	15	TRBJ1-3	TRBD1	TGTGCCAGCAGCTGGGGGACAGGGCCTGGAAACACCATATATTTT	CASSWGTGPGNTIYF
TRBV7-2	once	11	TRBJ1-3	TRBD1	TGTGCCAGCAGGGCGGACAGGACCATATATTTT	CASRADRTIYF
TRBV4-1	many	14	TRBJ2-7	.	TGCGCCAGCAGCCCGTCAGGGGGCGGGGGCGAGCAGTACTTC	CASSPSGGGGEQYF
TRBV5-5	.	16	TRBJ2-5	TRBD2	TGTGCCAGCAGCGATCTCATAGCGGGAGGCCAAGAGACCCAGTACTTC	CASSDLIAGGQETQYF
TRBV6-6	.	12	TRBJ1-1	.	TGTGCCAGCAGTTACGACGAGGATGAAGCTTTCTTT	CASSYDEDEAFF
TRBV7-9	many	14	TRBJ1-2	.	TGTGCCAGCAGCTTAGGGGCGGCTGCGGATGGCTACACCTTC	CASSLGAAADGYTF